One and the same sample provided the 28 T cell receptor beta chains below, sequenced in a study of human thymus T cells. Generated by immunoSEQ multiplex PCR, the TCRdb table keeps only in-frame clones and is missing some. Of about 130,000 clones in the sample, around 94% were seen once. Resections that were taken during corrective heart surgery supplied the thymus tissue. The sequenced material came from thymus tissue. All receptors come from a boy under three years old with a congenital heart defect but otherwise immunologically healthy.

This chain uses TRBV6-5 with TRBJ2-2; D not resolved. This CDR3 region has 13 residues. Trimming cost V 8 bases and J 6 bases, with 13 bases left between them. Germline V gives CDR1 MNHEY, CDR2 SVGAGI. The CDR3, as DNA: TGTGCCAGCCGACCTGATAAGGCCGGGGAGCTGTTTTTT. Translated, it gives CASRPDKAGELFF.

This chain connects TRBV9 to TRBJ1-2; TRBD1 might be the D (5 bases). V dropped 0 bases and J dropped 8 bases, with 11 bases sitting between them. The CDR3 spans 13 residues. Germline values: CDR1 SGDLS, CDR2 YYNGEE. DNA of the CDR3: TGTGCCAGCAGCGTAGTGGTGGGACGAGGCTACACCTTC. Protein product: CASSVVVGRGYTF.

V gene TRBV4-2 combines with J gene TRBJ2-2; 11 nucleotides line up with TRBD1. The V segment lost 0 bases and the J segment 4 bases; nucleotides outside the gene matches: 16. The CDR3 totals 21 residues. Germline V gene data show CDR1 as LGHNA and CDR2 as YNFKEQ. The CDR3 bases are TGTGCCAGCAGCCAAGATGGGGACCGGGACAGGGGGATTAACGGCACCGGGGAGCTGTTTTTT. This sequence encodes CASSQDGDRDRGINGTGELFF.

The V call is TRBV10-2, the J call TRBJ2-7, with 8 bases aligning to TRBD2. Germline V lookup: CDR1 WSHSY, CDR2 SAAADI. The V gene end was trimmed by 4 bases and the J gene end by 0 bases; junction bases not matched to a gene: 14. The CDR3 is 18 amino acids. CDR3 amino acids: CASSAGGNIAGHSYEQYF. As DNA, the CDR3 is TGCGCCAGCAGTGCGGGGGGGAATATAGCGGGGCACTCCTACGAGCAGTACTTC.

The J gene is TRBJ2-7, the V gene TRBV5-1; TRBD2 matches at 7 bases. With V trimmed by 3 bases and J by 0 bases, 12 bases remained unmatched. The CDR3 is made up of 17 amino acids. Germline CDR1 is SGHRS and CDR2 is YFSETQ. For the CDR3, the DNA is TGCGCCAGCAGCTATACGTATCGGCGGGGGAGCTCCTACGAGCAGTACTTC. Amino acids: CASSYTYRRGSSYEQYF.

This sequence joins TRBV15 and TRBJ1-2; 7 positions agree with TRBD1. The CDR3 is 17 residues long. Germline trimming cut 1 base from V and 1 base from J; bases unmatched to any gene: 9. Germline V CDR1 and CDR2: LNHNV, YYDKDF (reference sequence). CDR3 nucleotides: TGTGCCACCAGCAGAGGTTTGAACAGGGGAGATAACTATGGCTACACCTTC. This sequence encodes CATSRGLNRGDNYGYTF.

The chain has TRBV5-4 and TRBJ2-1; 9 bases line up with TRBD2. Germline V gene sequence: CDR1 SGHNT, CDR2 YYREEE (reference sequence). V was pared by 3 bases and J by 0 bases, with 7 bases of the junction left unmatched. The CDR3 has 17 residues. The CDR3 nucleotides read TGTGCCAGCAGCTCCAATAGCGGGGGCCTCTCCTACAATGAGCAGTTCTTC. This gives the protein CASSSNSGGLSYNEQFF.

The chain is built from TRBV25-1 and TRBJ1-3; D is ambiguous. Trimming stripped 2 bases from V and 0 bases from J, with 8 bases between. Germline-derived CDR1 and CDR2 are MGHDK and SYGVNS. This CDR3 spans 15 amino acids. The CDR3 is CASSEQRHSGNTIYF. Written as DNA, the CDR3 is TGTGCCAGCAGTGAACAACGGCACTCTGGAAACACCATATATTTT.

This chain connects TRBV2 to TRBJ2-3; D is uncertain. This CDR3 is built from 12 residues. The germline CDR1 and CDR2 sequences are SNHLY and FYNNEI. Trimming cost V 7 bases and J 4 bases, with 9 bases left between them. CDR3 in DNA: TGTGCCAGCAAAGTCTGTCCAGATACGCAGTATTTT. Amino acids: CASKVCPDTQYF.

The V gene is TRBV27, the J gene TRBJ2-5; no definite D call. Germline V gives CDR1 MNHEY, CDR2 SMNVEV (reference sequence). V was cut by 6 bases and J by 5 bases, with 13 bases left in between. The CDR3 spans 13 residues. Here the CDR3 DNA reads TGTGCCAGCAGCCCCGATAAGATGGAGACCCAGTACTTC. It translates to CASSPDKMETQYF.

Only one count was recorded for this clone. The rearrangement uses TRBV28 and TRBJ1-1; TRBD1 might be the D (5 bases). Germline assignment: CDR1 MDHEN and CDR2 SYDVKM. V dropped 5 bases and J dropped 6 bases, with 19 bases sitting between them. The CDR3 covers 15 residues. The CDR3 loop reads CASSPRGPPEPEAFF. CDR3 sequence (DNA): TGTGCCAGCAGTCCAAGGGGACCTCCGGAACCTGAAGCTTTCTTT.

The chain couples TRBV5-1 to TRBJ2-1; D unclear. Germline loops: CDR1 SGHRS, CDR2 YFSETQ. This CDR3 contains 15 residues. The germline V and J ends were trimmed by 1 base and 0 bases, with 8 bases remaining between them. CDR3 protein: CASSLLAISYNEQFF. The CDR3 DNA follows: TGCGCCAGCAGCTTGCTGGCGATCTCCTACAATGAGCAGTTCTTC.

This chain joins TRBV5-8 and TRBJ1-3; tentatively, D is TRBD1 (5 bases). This CDR3 contains 17 residues. Germline loops: CDR1 SGHTS, CDR2 YDEGEE. Trimming stripped 4 bases from V and 4 bases from J, with 21 bases between. In DNA, the CDR3 is TGTGCCAGCAGCCTGCCGCAGGGAGCCATAGGGGGAAACACCATATATTTT. Translated, it gives CASSLPQGAIGGNTIYF. Drawing the rest from reference TRBV5-8 and TRBJ1-3, the complete variable domain is EAGVTQSPTHLIKTRGQQATLRCSPISGHTSVYWYQQALGLGLQFLLWYDEGEERNRGNFPPRFSGRQFPNYSSELNVNALELEDSALYLCASSLPQGAIGGNTIYFGEGSWLTVV.

V is TRBV6-6 and J is TRBJ2-3; D not resolved. Deletions cut 0 bases from V and 0 bases from J, with 4 bases between. Germline CDR1 MNHNY, CDR2 SVGAGI (reference sequence). This CDR3 comprises 14 residues. CDR3: CASSYSSSTDTQYF. The CDR3 region has the DNA TGTGCCAGCAGTTACTCGAGCAGCACAGATACGCAGTATTTT.

The CDR3 coding sequence is TGTGCCAGTAGTGACAGGGGGGATGGCTACACCTTC. Translated, it gives CASSDRGDGYTF. The V and J genes are TRBV19 and TRBJ1-2, with TRBD1 matching 9 bases. Unmatched junction bases numbered 1, after V lost 5 bases and J lost 6 bases. Per the germline V gene, CDR1 is LNHDA and CDR2 is SQIVND (reference sequence). This CDR3 is 12 amino acids long.

The chain employs TRBV30 and TRBJ1-1; the D gene is possibly TRBD1 (5 bases). V dropped 5 bases and J dropped 10 bases, with 17 bases sitting between them. Germline CDR1 and CDR2: GTSNPN and SVGIG (reference sequence). The CDR3 has 12 amino acids. DNA of the CDR3: TGTGCCTGGGGAGGGGTCAGTATTCCAGCTTTCTTT. It yields the protein CAWGGVSIPAFF.

The chain has TRBV28 and TRBJ1-4; D perhaps matches TRBD1 (5 bases). From germline, CDR1 is MDHEN and CDR2 SYDVKM. CDR3 length equals 15 residues. With 6 bases removed from V and 5 bases from J, the gap between germline ends came to 16 bases. The CDR3 region is CASRGPVEGNEKLFF. For the CDR3, the DNA is TGTGCCAGCAGGGGCCCGGTAGAGGGGAATGAAAAACTGTTTTTT.

The chain links TRBV5-4 to TRBJ2-7; D remains unclear. The CDR3 has 13 amino acids. V shed 3 bases and J shed 2 bases, with 9 bases lying between them. Looked up from germline, CDR1 is SGHNT and CDR2 is YYREEE (reference sequence). CDR3 in amino acids: CASSSPTPYEQYF. As DNA, the CDR3 is TGTGCCAGCAGCTCACCAACCCCCTACGAGCAGTACTTC.

The chain links TRBV19 to TRBJ2-2; 9 nucleotides agree with TRBD1. From germline, CDR1 is LNHDA and CDR2 SQIVND (reference sequence). The CDR3 runs 19 residues. V trimming: 3 bases; J trimming: 0 bases; junction bases outside the gene matches: 11. This chain's CDR3 is CASSIGTGRWVTNTGELFF. CDR3 in DNA: TGTGCCAGTAGTATCGGGACAGGGAGGTGGGTGACGAACACCGGGGAGCTGTTTTTT.

V usage is TRBV11-2 and J usage is TRBJ2-3, with D uncertain. The CDR3 is 15 amino acids. Per the germline V gene, CDR1 is SGHAT and CDR2 is FQNNGV. The V end lost 7 bases, the J end lost 1 base, and 15 bases lay between the germline ends. CDR3 DNA sequence: TGTGCCAGCAAACCTGGCTGGAATGGCACAGATACGCAGTATTTT. The encoded protein is CASKPGWNGTDTQYF.

This clone was seen only a few times. The chain is built from TRBV5-5 and TRBJ1-5; D is unresolved. CDR3 length: 17 amino acids. Deletions cut 4 bases from V and 2 bases from J, with 19 bases between. CDR1 and CDR2 (germline): SGHKS, YYEKEE (reference sequence). The CDR3 sequence: CASSGQPGSLGNQPQHF. The DNA for the CDR3 is TGTGCCAGCAGCGGGCAGCCCGGGTCGCTTGGCAATCAGCCCCAGCATTTT.

The V call is TRBV30, the J call TRBJ1-1; unclear D gene. The V gene lost 2 bases and the J gene lost 3 bases, with 13 bases spanning the gap. The CDR3 is 14 amino acids. Germline CDR1 and CDR2: GTSNPN and SVGIG (reference sequence). The CDR3 is CAWSIEDQYTEAFF. CDR3 DNA: TGTGCCTGGAGTATCGAAGACCAATACACTGAAGCTTTCTTT.

The chain combines TRBV2 with TRBJ2-7; TRBD2 agrees at 13 bases. Germline trimming cut 0 bases from V and 0 bases from J; bases unmatched to any gene: 5. The germline CDR1 and CDR2 sequences are SNHLY and FYNNEI. The CDR3 has 18 residues. CDR3 coding DNA: TGTGCCAGCAGTGAAGCGGGACTAGCGGGGCGTACCTCCTACGAGCAGTACTTC. Encoded protein: CASSEAGLAGRTSYEQYF.

The CDR3 DNA sequence: TGCGCCAGCAGCCACGGACAGCCTTACGAGCAGTACTTC. This encodes CASSHGQPYEQYF. J is TRBJ2-7 and V is TRBV4-1; TRBD1 might be the D (6 bases). This CDR3 is 13 amino acids long. V was shortened by 3 bases and J by 4 bases, with 10 bases between the two germline ends. Germline loops: CDR1 MGHRA, CDR2 YSYEKL.

This rearrangement joins TRBV6-5 to TRBJ2-7; D is unclear. CDR1 and CDR2 from the germline V gene are MNHEY and SVGAGI. The CDR3 totals 12 residues. Trimming pared 5 bases from V and 3 bases from J, leaving 8 bases between. The CDR3 DNA sequence: TGTGCCAGCAGTGGGAACAGCTACGAGCAGTACTTC. Protein product: CASSGNSYEQYF.

The chain links TRBV2 to TRBJ2-1, with TRBD2 matching 8 bases. Trimming removed 4 bases from V and 8 bases from J; junction bases left unmatched: 7. This CDR3 spans 14 amino acids. Germline CDR1 reads SNHLY; CDR2 reads FYNNEI. CDR3 DNA sequence: TGTGCCAGCAGTGGCGGGGGGACCTTTGATGAGCAGTTCTTC. As protein: CASSGGGTFDEQFF.

The chain carries TRBV4-1 and TRBJ2-7; 8 bases line up with TRBD1. The CDR3 consists of 17 residues. Unmatched junction bases numbered 13, after V lost 4 bases and J lost 2 bases. Germline-derived CDR1 and CDR2 are MGHRA and YSYEKL. As DNA, the CDR3 is TGCGCCAGCAGCCCGATCGCTACGACAGGGGAGGCCTACGAGCAGTACTTC. Protein product: CASSPIATTGEAYEQYF.

The genes are TRBV7-2 and TRBJ2-1, with 12 bases matching TRBD2. Trimming at V came to 6 bases and at J to 0 bases, leaving 3 bases not matched to a gene. This CDR3 is built from 16 residues. Germline CDR1 and CDR2: SGHTA and FQGNSA. As DNA, the CDR3 is TGTGCCAGCAGAACTAGCGGGGGGCACTCCTACAATGAGCAGTTCTTC. Encoded protein: CASRTSGGHSYNEQFF. The entire variable domain, with the rest obtained from reference TRBV7-2 and TRBJ2-1, is as follows: GAGVSQSPSNKVTEKGKDVELRCDPISGHTALYWYRQSLGQGLEFLIYFQGNSAPDKSGLPSDRFSAERTGGSVSTLTIQRTQQEDSAVYLCASRTSGGHSYNEQFFGPGTRLTVL.